The clone carrying this T cell receptor (beta chain) was seen only a few times. The data stem from a study of beta chain features in type 1 diabetes. Study details: Cell yields, gender and age were comparable in patients and healthy donors.

Germline trimming cut 0 bases from V and 2 bases from J; bases unmatched to any gene: 13. This CDR3 spans 18 amino acids. Every bit of the isolated RNA underwent reverse transcription, so sequencing read expressed TCRB transcripts. The repertoire was sequenced with immunoSEQ multiplex PCR; TCRdb's copy has only in-frame clones and lacks some. The table shows around 150,000 clones, with less than 9% occurring only once. Sample: central memory CD4+ T cells from blood. The sequence came from a woman in her 30s in good health. V is TRBV23-1 and J is TRBJ2-7; 7 bases are shared with TRBD2. TRBV23-1 is noted as an ORF with a role that remains uncertain. CDR3 amino acids: CASSQSSESGNVPYEQYF. The CDR3 DNA follows: TGCGCCAGCAGTCAATCGTCCGAAAGCGGGAACGTTCCCTACGAGCAGTACTTC.